These 3 T cell receptor beta chains came from one sample sequenced in a study of beta chain features in type 1 diabetes. cDNA synthesis used the whole RNA isolate, giving expressed TCRB sequences. The table came from immunoSEQ multiplex PCR; TCRdb's copy has only in-frame clones and leaves some out. This table holds almost 250,000 clones, 11% to 15% found once. Sequencing input: naive CD4+ T cells from blood. These receptors were obtained from a woman between 40 and 55 years old in good health.

The V call is TRBV27, the J call TRBJ2-2, with 9 bases that match TRBD1. V gave up 4 bases and J gave up 8 bases; unmatched junction bases: 11. The length of the CDR3 is 16 residues. Germline V lookup: CDR1 MNHEY, CDR2 SMNVEV (reference sequence). The CDR3 loop reads CASSSMTGTGRGELFF. The CDR3 nucleotides are TGTGCCAGCAGTTCGATGACCGGGACAGGGAGGGGGGAGCTGTTTTTT.

The CDR3 nucleotides are TGTGCCAGCAAAGAGGAGACGGCTGGGGCCAACGTCCTGACTTTC. Translating it yields CASKEETAGANVLTF. This rearrangement joins TRBV13 to TRBJ2-6; D is uncertain. The germline gives CDR1 PRHDT, CDR2 FYEKMQ (reference sequence). Trimming took off 7 bases at V and 2 bases at J, with 12 bases between the two ends. The CDR3 is 15 amino acids.

This clone was seen a handful of times. The chain is built from TRBV7-2 and TRBJ2-2, with 14 bases lining up with TRBD2. The J segment lost 7 bases and the V segment lost 6 bases, leaving 4 bases of the junction unmatched. The length of the CDR3 is 15 residues. Looked up from germline, CDR1 is SGHTA and CDR2 is FQGNSA. CDR3 DNA: TGTGCCAGCAGGAGACTAGCGGGGGGGAGCGGGGAGCTGTTTTTT. Its protein product is CASRRLAGGSGELFF.